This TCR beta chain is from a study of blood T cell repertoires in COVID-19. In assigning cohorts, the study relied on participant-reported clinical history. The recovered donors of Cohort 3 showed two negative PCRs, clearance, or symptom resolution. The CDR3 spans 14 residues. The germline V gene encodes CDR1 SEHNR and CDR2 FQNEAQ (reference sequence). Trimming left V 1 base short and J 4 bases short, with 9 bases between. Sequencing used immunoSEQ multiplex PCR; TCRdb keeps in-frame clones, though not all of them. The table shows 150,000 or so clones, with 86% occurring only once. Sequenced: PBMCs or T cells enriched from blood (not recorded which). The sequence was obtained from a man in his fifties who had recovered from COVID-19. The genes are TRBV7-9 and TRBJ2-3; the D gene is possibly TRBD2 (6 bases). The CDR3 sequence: CASSLGRGSDTQYF. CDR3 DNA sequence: TGTGCCAGCAGCTTAGGGAGGGGCTCAGATACGCAGTATTTT.